The present T cell receptor (beta chain) was sequenced within a study of beta chain features in type 1 diabetes. Study summary: Sorted cells examined across all samples numbered 107,917,701.

This clone showed up just a few times. Its specificity is unknown. All of the isolated RNA was reverse transcribed, so expressed TCRB transcripts were sequenced. Clones were read by immunoSEQ multiplex PCR, and TCRdb kept only the in-frame ones, dropping some. The table lists about 360,000 clones, around 12% of them singletons. Findings and limits, study-wide: Among patients, naive, central memory and Treg TCRB repertoires appeared more similar than among healthy donors. The study notes PCR might favor shorter templates equally in patients and controls.

The sample taken for sequencing was naive CD4+ T cells from blood. This receptor was identified in a man aged 18 to 30 in good health.

The CDR3 DNA is TGTGCCAGCAGTTTGAACTCGGACAGGGGGCATGGCTACACCTTC. Translated, it gives CASSLNSDRGHGYTF. The genes are TRBV27 and TRBJ1-2; 11 nucleotides align to TRBD1. Germline loops: CDR1 MNHEY, CDR2 SMNVEV (reference sequence). The length of the CDR3 is 15 residues. V trimming: 3 bases; J trimming: 6 bases; junction bases outside the gene matches: 6.